This T cell receptor beta chain was observed in a study of T cell changes during pregnancy in multiple sclerosis. Profiling relied on immunoSEQ multiplex PCR, and the TCRdb table lists in-frame clones only, not all of them. Of tens of thousands of clones listed, over 80% were seen once; the top ten hold 2.5% to 3%. The V gene's germline CDR1 is MNHEY and CDR2 SMNVEV (reference sequence). This CDR3 region has 14 residues. V was cut by 3 bases and J by 0 bases, with 6 bases left in between. This receptor was identified in a female donor in good health, enrolled as a control in a pregnancy study. The V call is TRBV27, the J call TRBJ2-1; no clear D gene. The source material was peripheral blood, sampled in the third trimester of pregnancy. The CDR3 sequence is CASSFEASYNEQFF. The CDR3 bases are TGTGCCAGCAGTTTCGAGGCCTCCTACAATGAGCAGTTCTTC.